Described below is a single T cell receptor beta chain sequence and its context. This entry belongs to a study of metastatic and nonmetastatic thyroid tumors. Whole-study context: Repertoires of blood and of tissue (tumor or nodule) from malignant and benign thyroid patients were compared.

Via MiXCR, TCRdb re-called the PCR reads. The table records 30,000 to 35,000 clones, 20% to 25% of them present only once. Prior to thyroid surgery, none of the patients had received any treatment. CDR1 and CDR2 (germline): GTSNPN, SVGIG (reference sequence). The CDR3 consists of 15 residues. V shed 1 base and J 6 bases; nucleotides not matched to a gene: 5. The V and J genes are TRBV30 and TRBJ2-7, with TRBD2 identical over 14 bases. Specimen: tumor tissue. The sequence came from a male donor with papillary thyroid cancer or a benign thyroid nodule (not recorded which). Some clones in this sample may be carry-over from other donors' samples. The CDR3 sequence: CAWSGKGLAGVEQYF. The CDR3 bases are TGTGCCTGGAGTGGTAAGGGACTAGCGGGAGTCGAGCAGTACTTC. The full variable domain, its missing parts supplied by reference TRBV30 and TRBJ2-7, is SQTIHQWPATLVQPVGSPLSLECTVEGTSNPNLYWYRQAAGRGLQLLFYSVGIGQISSEVPQNLSASRPQDRQFILSSKKLLLSDSGFYLCAWSGKGLAGVEQYFGPGTRLTVT.